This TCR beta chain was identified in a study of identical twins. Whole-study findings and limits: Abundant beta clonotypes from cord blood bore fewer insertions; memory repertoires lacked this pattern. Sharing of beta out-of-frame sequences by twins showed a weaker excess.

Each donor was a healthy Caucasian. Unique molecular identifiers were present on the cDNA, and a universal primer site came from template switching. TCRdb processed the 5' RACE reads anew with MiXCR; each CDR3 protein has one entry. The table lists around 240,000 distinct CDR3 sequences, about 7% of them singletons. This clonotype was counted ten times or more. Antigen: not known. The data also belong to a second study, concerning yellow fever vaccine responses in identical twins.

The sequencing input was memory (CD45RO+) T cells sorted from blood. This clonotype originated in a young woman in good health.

The CDR3 DNA reads as TGTGCCAGCAGTTTCGGGGGGGCCGACACCGGGGAGCTGTTTTTT. This encodes CASSFGGADTGELFF. The V and J genes are TRBV28 and TRBJ2-2, with 8 positions matching TRBD2. This CDR3 comprises 15 residues. Germline lookup yields CDR1 MDHEN and CDR2 SYDVKM. J lost 3 bases, V lost 3 bases, and 3 bases had no gene match.